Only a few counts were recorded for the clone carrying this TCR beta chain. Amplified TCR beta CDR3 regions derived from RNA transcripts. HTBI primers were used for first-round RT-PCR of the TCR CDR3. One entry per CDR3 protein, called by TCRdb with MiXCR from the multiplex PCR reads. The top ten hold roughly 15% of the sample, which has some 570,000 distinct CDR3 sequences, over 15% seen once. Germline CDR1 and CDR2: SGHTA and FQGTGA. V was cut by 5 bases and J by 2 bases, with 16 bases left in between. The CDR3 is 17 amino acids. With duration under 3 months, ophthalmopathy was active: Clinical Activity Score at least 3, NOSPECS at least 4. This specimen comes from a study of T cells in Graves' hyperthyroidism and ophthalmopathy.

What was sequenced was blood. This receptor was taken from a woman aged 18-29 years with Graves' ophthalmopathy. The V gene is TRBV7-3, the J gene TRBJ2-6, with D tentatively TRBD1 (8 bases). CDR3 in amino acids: CASSADTGGAGANVLTF. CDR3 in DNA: TGTGCCAGCAGCGCCGACACAGGGGGGGCTGGGGCCAACGTCCTGACTTTC.